This TCR beta chain came from a study of control samples from healthy donors and cancer patients. This CDR3 has 19 residues. Germline values: CDR1 SEHNR, CDR2 FQNEAQ (reference sequence). V gave up 5 bases and J gave up 10 bases; unmatched junction bases: 23. Profiling relied on immunoSEQ multiplex PCR, and the TCRdb table lists in-frame clones only, not all of them. The sample carries about 140,000 clones, approximately 94% recorded once. The genes are TRBV7-9 and TRBJ1-4; 9 nucleotides line up with TRBD1. The material sequenced was blood. The sequence was collected from a man aged 40-49 years in good health. The CDR3 bases are TGTGCCAGCAGCCCTACAGGGGGCGCTTCGAACATCGCCTCCCGAAAACTGTTTTTT. It translates to CASSPTGGASNIASRKLFF.